The TCR beta chain under discussion was sequenced for a study of blood T cell repertoires in COVID-19. Study information: Material from acute and convalescent COVID-19 was sourced from the United States, Italy and Spain. T cells, B-cell-depleted T cells, or PBMCs provided the cDNA or gDNA that served as material.

As processed by the authors: Scientists estimated how many nucleated cells there were by amplifying reference gene primers. Repertoires were generated with immunoSEQ multiplex PCR, while TCRdb's copy carries only in-frame clones and drops some. The D gene and trimming were derived from the DNA, and the V and J assignments and clone size from that table. This table holds some 320,000 clones, around 87% found once. J was trimmed by 1 base and V by 5 bases; bases with no gene match: 11. Per germline, CDR1 KGHDR and CDR2 SFDVKD. The CDR3 contains 20 residues. The chain uses TRBV24-1 and TRBJ2-1; TRBD2 matches 15 bases. The sequence was collected from a woman between 45 and 65 years old who had recovered from COVID-19. The sample was peripheral blood. The CDR3 region is CATSAPPGTSGGLSYNEQFF. CDR3 sequence (DNA): TGTGCCACCAGTGCCCCACCCGGGACTAGCGGGGGGCTATCCTACAATGAGCAGTTCTTC.